These 30 T cell receptor beta chains were all obtained from the same sample, sequenced in a study of Graves' ophthalmopathy and Graves' hyperthyroidism. Amplification from RNA transcripts yielded the TCR beta CDR3 regions. Investigators did first-round RT-PCR with HTBI primers, then second-round multiplex PCR. TCRdb called the multiplex PCR reads again in MiXCR, with one record for every CDR3 protein. This table has over a million distinct CDR3 sequences, 36% appearing once. Sequenced: peripheral blood or thyroid tissue (not recorded which). These receptors all stem from an adult man with Graves' hyperthyroidism.

This clonotype was seen at least ten times. The chain has TRBV20-1 and TRBJ1-1; TRBD1 might be the D (6 bases). Trimming stripped 0 bases from V and 3 bases from J, with 14 bases between. This CDR3 is 15 amino acids long. The germline CDR1 and CDR2 sequences are DFQATT and SNEGSKA (reference sequence). In nucleotides, the CDR3 is TGCAGTGCTAGAGATTTGGGCAGGGGAGACACTGAAGCTTTCTTT. Amino acids: CSARDLGRGDTEAFF.

This clonotype was seen ten or more times. The gene calls are TRBV11-2 and TRBJ1-3; D not certain. V was clipped by 1 base and J by 4 bases, with 8 bases between them. The germline V gene has CDR1 SGHAT and CDR2 FQNNGV. The CDR3 runs to 14 residues. DNA for the CDR3: TGTGCCAGCAGCTTAGCCGGAATCGGAAACACCATATATTTT. Its translation: CASSLAGIGNTIYF. Based on the CDR3 plus reference TRBV11-2 and TRBJ1-3, the full variable domain is EAGVAQSPRYKIIEKRQSVAFWCNPISGHATLYWYQQILGQGPKLLIQFQNNGVVDDSQLPKDRFSAERLKGVDSTLKIQPAKLEDSAVYLCASSLAGIGNTIYFGEGSWLTVV.

This clonotype was recorded a few times. The chain carries TRBV7-9 and TRBJ2-7, with TRBD1 matching 10 bases. Germline assignment: CDR1 SEHNR and CDR2 FQNEAQ (reference sequence). V lost 5 bases to trimming and J lost 4 bases; unmatched junction nucleotides: 5. The CDR3 loop spans 14 amino acids. The CDR3 DNA follows: TGTGCCAGCAGCCGCGTGGACAGGGGGTACGAGCAGTACTTC. Translation gives CASSRVDRGYEQYF.

This clonotype was recorded many times. V is TRBV5-1 and J is TRBJ2-7, with 9 bases identical to TRBD1. This CDR3 has 16 amino acids. The V gene end was trimmed by 4 bases and the J gene end by 5 bases; junction bases not matched to a gene: 13. CDR1 SGHRS and CDR2 YFSETQ come from the germline V gene. CDR3 protein: CASSIAPGTGSHEQYF. CDR3 nucleotide sequence: TGCGCCAGCAGCATCGCCCCCGGGACAGGGAGCCACGAGCAGTACTTC.

This clonotype has just a few counts. The gene calls are TRBV12-3 or TRBV12-4 and TRBJ2-5; D not resolved. V was pared by 3 bases and J by 2 bases, with 10 bases between. The CDR3 extends over 14 amino acids. CDR3 DNA sequence: TGTGCCAGCAGTTTTCCTGGCAAACAAGAGACCCAGTACTTC. Amino acid sequence: CASSFPGKQETQYF.

This clonotype was seen a handful of times. The chain combines TRBV20-1 with TRBJ1-1, with TRBD1 as a possible D gene (6 bases). The ends were cut back, 6 bases at V and 5 bases at J, with 25 bases in the middle. Germline V gene data show CDR1 as DFQATT and CDR2 as SNEGSKA (reference sequence). The CDR3 sequence is 16 residues long. The CDR3 sequence: CSAGAVTGWWRTEAFF. CDR3 sequence (DNA): TGCAGTGCCGGAGCCGTAACAGGGTGGTGGAGGACTGAAGCTTTCTTT.

This clonotype was detected ten times or more. This rearrangement joins TRBV29-1 to TRBJ2-7; 7 positions agree with TRBD1. Germline lookup yields CDR1 SQVTM and CDR2 ANQGSEA. This CDR3 is 13 amino acids long. V lost 3 bases and J lost 3; bases outside the gene matches: 5. CDR3 amino acids: CSVEGDSFYEQYF. In DNA form, the CDR3 reads TGCAGCGTTGAGGGGGACAGTTTCTACGAGCAGTACTTC.

Concerning this clonotype itself: A much larger clone differs by one base, so this may be a read error. The rearrangement links TRBV7-8 to TRBJ1-1; D is ambiguous. CDR1 SGHVS and CDR2 FQNEAQ come from the germline V gene. V was cut by 1 base and J by 5 bases, with 8 bases left in between. The CDR3 is 13 residues long. CDR3: CASSLDFGTEAFF. Here the CDR3 DNA reads TGTGCCAGCAGCTTAGATTTTGGGACTGAAGCTTTCTTT. The full variable domain, completed using reference TRBV7-8 and TRBJ1-1, is GAGVSQSPRYKVAKRGQDVALRCDPISGHVSLFWYQQALGQGPEFLTYFQNEAQLDKSGLPSDRFFAERPEGSVSTLKIQRTQQEDSAVYLCASSLDFGTEAFFGQGTRLTVV.

As regards this clonotype: The conserved phenylalanine or tryptophan is not found at the CDR3 terminus, so this likely reflects a read error. No DNA is shown, since the ends of the CDR3 on it are uncertain; the CDR3 is the one TCRdb lists. V gene TRBV29-1 combines with J gene TRBJ1-3; the table's D gene call, TRBD1, was not cross checked with the DNA. Germline V gene sequence: CDR1 SQVTM, CDR2 ANQGSEA. The CDR3 has 12 amino acids, counting both end residues. CDR3 protein: CSVGPRAGTGIA.

V usage is TRBV10-3 and J usage is TRBJ1-1, with D tentatively TRBD1 (5 bases). Between the trimmed V and J ends, which lost 10 bases and 4 bases, there was a span of 25 bases. Germline V CDR1 and CDR2: ENHRY, SYGVKD. The CDR3 has 16 residues. In DNA, the CDR3 is TGTGCCAGCAGCGGACACGGACTTTCTTCGGTCACTGAAGCTTTCTTT. Protein sequence: CASSGHGLSSVTEAFF.

This clonotype was counted a single time. The junction and the germline gene differ at one end; a read error may be behind it. The chain employs TRBV2 and TRBJ2-7; tentatively, D is TRBD1 or TRBD2 (6 bases each). The CDR3 is made up of 15 amino acids. Per the germline V gene, CDR1 is SNHLY and CDR2 is FYNNEI. In DNA, the CDR3 is TGTGCCAGCAGCAGCAGGGGACAAGCGGGCAACGAGCAGAACTTC. Protein sequence: CASSSRGQAGNEQNF.

The chain links TRBV29-1 to TRBJ2-5, with 9 bases matching TRBD1. The last part of the DNA fits TRBJ2-7 better; the J call may be wrong. Germline V CDR1 and CDR2: SQVTM, ANQGSEA. The CDR3 totals 14 residues. The CDR3 region is CSVDTGGIVYEQYF. In DNA, the CDR3 is TGCAGCGTTGACACAGGGGGCATCGTCTACGAGCAGTACTTC.

The sample holds many counts of this clonotype. This rearrangement joins TRBV7-6 to TRBJ2-5; D is possibly TRBD2 (6 bases). V was pared by 7 bases and J by 2 bases, with 17 bases between. Germline V lookup: CDR1 SGHVS, CDR2 FNYEAQ. This CDR3 contains 15 residues. CDR3 amino acids: CASNGGGGRQETQYF. Here the CDR3 DNA reads TGTGCCAGCAACGGAGGAGGAGGGCGGCAAGAGACCCAGTACTTC.

This clonotype was found many times. This rearrangement joins TRBV10-3 to TRBJ1-2; perhaps TRBD1 as D (5 bases). CDR1 and CDR2 (germline): ENHRY, SYGVKD. The germline V and J ends were trimmed by 6 bases and 5 bases, with 19 bases remaining between them. The CDR3 has 15 amino acids. The CDR3 protein is CAISLQQVTPYGYTF. CDR3 DNA: TGTGCCATCAGCTTGCAACAGGTGACCCCATATGGCTACACCTTC.

Details on this clonotype: A read error may produce the germline difference seen at one junction end. CDR3 DNA sequence: TGTGCCATCAGTGAAGACAGCCCTACTCTTGTGATCTTT. Encoded protein: CAISEDSPTLVIF. V gene TRBV10-3 combines with J gene TRBJ1-1; D may be TRBD1 (5 bases). This CDR3 contains 13 residues. Per germline, CDR1 ENHRY and CDR2 SYGVKD.

This clonotype was observed many times. Written as DNA, the CDR3 is TGTGCCAGCAGCTTTAGTTTTGGCTACGAGCAGTACTTC. Its translation is CASSFSFGYEQYF. V gene TRBV7-8 combines with J gene TRBJ2-7, with D unclear. Looked up from germline, CDR1 is SGHVS and CDR2 is FQNEAQ. V was shortened by 3 bases and J by 3 bases, with 9 bases between the two germline ends. This CDR3 is 13 amino acids long.

Of note for this clonotype: One end of the junction fails to match germline, which may point to a read error. The rearrangement links TRBV25-1 to TRBJ1-4; a possible D gene is TRBD1 (5 bases). Per germline, CDR1 MGHDK and CDR2 SYGVNS. The CDR3 covers 16 residues. The CDR3 protein is CAGSPGGGVRNEKLFF. The CDR3 nucleotides read TGTGCCGGCAGTCCTGGGGGGGGGGTACGTAATGAAAAACTGTTTTTT.

This clonotype came up once. J is TRBJ1-1 and V is TRBV19; perhaps TRBD1 as D (5 bases). The CDR3 length is 14 residues. Germline V CDR1 and CDR2: LNHDA, SQIVND (reference sequence). V was shortened by 11 bases and J by 2 bases, with 18 bases between the two germline ends. The CDR3 here is CASRGASLNTEAFF. CDR3 bases: TGTGCCTCCCGCGGGGCCAGTTTAAACACTGAAGCTTTCTTT. Drawing the rest from reference TRBV19 and TRBJ1-1, the complete variable domain is DGGITQSPKYLFRKEGQNVTLSCEQNLNHDAMYWYRQDPGQGLRLIYYSQIVNDFQKGDIAEGYSVSREKKESFPLTVTSAQKNPTAFYLCASRGASLNTEAFFGQGTRLTVV.

This clonotype was seen ten or more times. The chain has TRBV15 and TRBJ2-7; TRBD2 is a possible D gene (6 bases). The CDR3 sequence is 17 residues long. V lost 0 bases to trimming and J lost 0 bases, with 15 bases between them. CDR1 and CDR2 (germline): LNHNV, YYDKDF (reference sequence). The CDR3 DNA sequence: TGTGCCACCAGCAGAGAGGGCCTTCCGGGGGTCTCCTACGAGCAGTACTTC. It yields the protein CATSREGLPGVSYEQYF.

In this sample, this clonotype turned up many times. The chain joins TRBV19 to TRBJ1-3; D is ambiguous. Trimming pared 6 bases from V and 0 bases from J, leaving 6 bases between. The CDR3 totals 13 residues. The germline CDR1 and CDR2 sequences are LNHDA and SQIVND (reference sequence). This CDR3 is CASRTDSGNTIYF. The CDR3 DNA reads as TGTGCCAGTAGAACTGACTCTGGAAACACCATATATTTT.

This clonotype was counted many times. The chain is built from TRBV11-2 and TRBJ1-2; 8 nucleotides agree with TRBD1. Germline loops: CDR1 SGHAT, CDR2 FQNNGV. Germline trimming cut 5 bases from V and 3 bases from J; bases unmatched to any gene: 5. This CDR3 region has 14 residues. CDR3: CASSHQTGDYGYTF. The CDR3 bases are TGTGCCAGCAGCCACCAGACAGGGGACTATGGCTACACCTTC. Looking up the rest from reference TRBV11-2 and TRBJ1-2 gives the full variable domain: EAGVAQSPRYKIIEKRQSVAFWCNPISGHATLYWYQQILGQGPKLLIQFQNNGVVDDSQLPKDRFSAERLKGVDSTLKIQPAKLEDSAVYLCASSHQTGDYGYTFGSGTRLTVV.

The chain has TRBV20-1 and TRBJ1-3; D uncertain. The CDR3 is 12 residues long. V lost 3 bases, J lost 4 bases, and 7 bases lay in between. Per germline, CDR1 DFQATT and CDR2 SNEGSKA (reference sequence). CDR3 coding DNA: TGCAGTGCTAGGGAACAGGGAAACACCATATATTTT. It translates to CSAREQGNTIYF.

The J gene is TRBJ2-5, the V gene TRBV7-6, with 11 bases aligning to TRBD2. The CDR3 has 17 residues. The germline CDR1 and CDR2 sequences are SGHVS and FNYEAQ. The V gene end was trimmed by 4 bases and the J gene end by 2 bases; junction bases not matched to a gene: 9. The DNA for the CDR3 is TGTGCCAGCAGCTCGTCAGCGACTAGCGGGACTCAAGAGACCCAGTACTTC. Protein: CASSSSATSGTQETQYF.

As to this clonotype: One end of the junction does not line up with germline, which may come from a read error. The V and J genes are TRBV7-2 and TRBJ2-7; TRBD2 aligns across 9 bases. Per germline, CDR1 SGHTA and CDR2 FQGNSA. This CDR3 is built from 16 residues. The CDR3 sequence is CASSLHWGSGGNEQYF. Here the CDR3 DNA reads TGCGCCAGCAGCCTCCATTGGGGTAGCGGGGGTAACGAGCAGTACTTC. Full variable domain (outside the CDR3, taken from reference TRBV7-2 and TRBJ2-7): GAGVSQSPSNKVTEKGKDVELRCDPISGHTALYWYRQSLGQGLEFLIYFQGNSAPDKSGLPSDRFSAERTGGSVSTLTIQRTQQEDSAVYLCASSLHWGSGGNEQYFGPGTRLTVT.

The sample holds many counts of this clonotype. This sequence joins TRBV25-1 and TRBJ1-6, with D perhaps TRBD1 (6 bases). The CDR3 runs 14 residues. Germline V CDR1 and CDR2: MGHDK, SYGVNS. The V end was cut by 4 bases, the J end by 9 bases, with 13 bases between. The CDR3 protein is CASSVTGAGSPLHF. CDR3 DNA sequence: TGTGCCAGCAGTGTGACAGGAGCGGGTTCACCCCTCCACTTT.

This clonotype was found many times. This chain connects TRBV6-6 to TRBJ1-5; D is undetermined. V was pared by 5 bases and J by 7 bases, with 15 bases between. Per the germline V gene, CDR1 is MNHNY and CDR2 is SVGAGI (reference sequence). The CDR3 has 14 amino acids. This CDR3 reads CASSDLRLGQPQHF. Here the CDR3 DNA reads TGTGCCAGCAGTGACCTCCGCCTTGGGCAGCCCCAGCATTTT.

A few counts support this clonotype. This chain connects TRBV4-3 to TRBJ1-1; D is undetermined. Germline V gene lookup returns CDR1 LGHNA and CDR2 YSLEER. With 3 bases removed from V and 1 base from J, the gap between germline ends came to 9 bases. The CDR3 sequence is 14 residues long. CDR3 amino acids: CASSQRLENTEAFF. Here the CDR3 DNA reads TGCGCCAGCAGCCAGAGACTGGAGAACACTGAAGCTTTCTTT.

V is TRBV6-2 or TRBV6-3 and J is TRBJ2-2; the D gene is possibly TRBD2 (6 bases). V was clipped by 2 bases and J by 5 bases, with 12 bases between them. Germline CDR1 MNHEY, CDR2 SVGEGT. CDR3 size: 15 residues. The CDR3 region has the DNA TGTGCCAGCAGTTACCGCGGGATTTGTACCGGGGAGCTGTTTTTT. Translated, it gives CASSYRGICTGELFF.

This clonotype showed up just a few times. The V and J genes are TRBV6-5 and TRBJ2-5, with a weak D call TRBD1 (5 bases). The CDR3 spans 12 residues. Per germline, CDR1 MNHEY and CDR2 SVGAGI. The V gene lost 7 bases and the J gene lost 7 bases, with 13 bases spanning the gap. CDR3 bases: TGTGCCAGCAACTTCAGGGCAGGGACCCAGTACTTC. The encoded protein is CASNFRAGTQYF.

The chain couples TRBV7-6 to TRBJ2-2, with D tentatively TRBD1 or TRBD2 (5 bases each). This CDR3 has 17 amino acids. The V gene lost 7 bases and the J gene lost 4 bases, with 22 bases spanning the gap. The germline CDR1 and CDR2 sequences are SGHVS and FNYEAQ. This CDR3 is CASTPTPPGHATGELFF. The DNA of the CDR3 is TGTGCCAGCACCCCCACCCCACCGGGGCATGCCACCGGGGAGCTGTTTTTT.